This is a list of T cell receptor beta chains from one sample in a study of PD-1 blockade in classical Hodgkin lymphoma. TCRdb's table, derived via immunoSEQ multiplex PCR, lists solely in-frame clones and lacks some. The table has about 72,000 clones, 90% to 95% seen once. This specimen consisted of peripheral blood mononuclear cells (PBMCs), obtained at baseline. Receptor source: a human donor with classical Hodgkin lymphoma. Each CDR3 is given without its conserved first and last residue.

cdr3_aa: SVDGGPYEQY
v_call: TRBV29-1

cdr3_aa: ASSWLGMGNYT
v_call: TRBV27

cdr3_aa: ASSSRGSTDTQY
v_call: TRBV6-5

cdr3_aa: ASTSSSAASGNTIY
v_call: TRBV11-2

cdr3_aa: ASSLVTSTDRLNTEAF
v_call: TRBV9

cdr3_aa: ASSVTWDYEQY
v_call: TRBV25-1

cdr3_aa: ASSPLPRTGHYNEQF
v_call: TRBV14

cdr3_aa: ASSRSLGLVDTEAF
v_call: TRBV14

cdr3_aa: ASSLDVGEEAF
v_call: TRBV5-4

cdr3_aa: ASSDTDTQY
v_call: TRBV7-9

cdr3_aa: ASSSHTTGNRQY
v_call: TRBV27

cdr3_aa: ASSKQGDPLYGYT
v_call: TRBV6-1

cdr3_aa: ASGGQEGHEQY
v_call: TRBV2

cdr3_aa: ASSLGGGQPQH
v_call: TRBV7-6

cdr3_aa: ASSFTTPGGSYEQY
v_call: TRBV28

cdr3_aa: ASSLDLGQGAVLDGYT
v_call: TRBV11-2

cdr3_aa: ASSLGGLAVETQY
v_call: TRBV7-3

cdr3_aa: ASSNRTGWGTYGYT
v_call: TRBV28

cdr3_aa: ATRPDRLNEKLF
v_call: TRBV15

cdr3_aa: ASSGTSGSYEQY
v_call: TRBV5-1

cdr3_aa: ASSYSIRGTEAF
v_call: TRBV10-3

cdr3_aa: ASSRPSSGGVGEQY
v_call: TRBV27

cdr3_aa: ASSLTAGEFNEQF
v_call: TRBV27

cdr3_aa: TSSLPQVGGGTEAF
v_call: TRBV13

cdr3_aa: ASSQGAGNSYEQY
v_call: TRBV4-3

cdr3_aa: ASRSQGGSYNEQF
v_call: TRBV27

cdr3_aa: AWMANEKLF
v_call: TRBV30

cdr3_aa: ASSRDTGELF
v_call: TRBV7-2